These 9 T cell receptor beta chains were all obtained from the same sample, sequenced in a study of blood T cell repertoires in COVID-19. Using immunoSEQ multiplex PCR, the repertoire was profiled, and TCRdb retains in-frame clones only, with some absent. The top ten clones hold about 8.3% of a sample with 100,000 to 120,000 clones, around 74% of them seen once. Input material: peripheral blood. The origin of the receptors is a woman in her sixties with acute or convalescent COVID-19.

The chain couples TRBV11-2 to TRBJ1-3, with TRBD1 as a possible D gene (6 bases). The CDR3 consists of 15 residues. Per germline, CDR1 SGHAT and CDR2 FQNNGV. Trimming shortened V by 5 bases and J by 5 bases, and 16 bases separated the two germline ends. The CDR3 sequence: CASSQYRVPRNTIYF. CDR3 nucleotide sequence: TGTGCCAGCAGCCAGTACAGGGTCCCACGAAACACCATATATTTT. The complete variable domain, with remaining parts taken from reference TRBV11-2 and TRBJ1-3, reads EAGVAQSPRYKIIEKRQSVAFWCNPISGHATLYWYQQILGQGPKLLIQFQNNGVVDDSQLPKDRFSAERLKGVDSTLKIQPAKLEDSAVYLCASSQYRVPRNTIYFGEGSWLTVV.

V and J are TRBV3-1 (or the pseudogene TRBV3-2) and TRBJ2-3; TRBD1 is a possible D gene (5 bases). V was cut by 0 bases and J by 8 bases, with 6 bases left in between. This CDR3 contains 12 residues. Germline lookup yields CDR1 LGHDT and CDR2 YNNKEL (reference sequence). The CDR3 DNA sequence: TGTGCCAGCAGCCAAGACAGGGCTACGCAGTATTTT. Its translation: CASSQDRATQYF.

The gene calls are TRBV6-5 and TRBJ1-6; a weak D match, TRBD1 (5 bases). Trimming removed 2 bases from V and 9 bases from J, with 8 bases in between. There are 13 residues in the CDR3. Germline V gives CDR1 MNHEY, CDR2 SVGAGI. As DNA, the CDR3 is TGTGCCAGCAGTTACGGGCAGGGTTCACCCCTCCACTTT. Translating it yields CASSYGQGSPLHF.

This clone was recorded only once. V and J are TRBV3-1 (or the pseudogene TRBV3-2) and TRBJ1-1; possible D gene TRBD1, 6 bases. Deletions cut 2 bases from V and 4 bases from J, with 17 bases between. The CDR3 consists of 16 residues. Germline lookup yields CDR1 LGHDT and CDR2 YNNKEL (reference sequence). CDR3 nucleotide sequence: TGTGCCAGCAGCCAAACCCGGGGGGGCGGTGGCACTGAAGCTTTCTTT. Residues: CASSQTRGGGGTEAFF.

The rearrangement uses TRBV11-2 and TRBJ2-7, with 7 bases identical to TRBD1. This CDR3 spans 16 amino acids. Germline V gene data show CDR1 as SGHAT and CDR2 as FQNNGV. V lost 5 bases, J lost 2 bases, and 12 bases stayed unmatched. This CDR3 is CASSHHSGTVTYEQYF. CDR3 bases: TGTGCCAGCAGCCATCATTCCGGGACAGTTACCTACGAGCAGTACTTC.

The rearrangement joins TRBV30 to TRBJ1-6; D might be TRBD1 (5 bases). Trimming left V 8 bases short and J 5 bases short, with 13 bases between. The CDR3 sequence is 13 residues long. Germline V gene data show CDR1 as GTSNPN and CDR2 as SVGIG (reference sequence). The CDR3 here is CASRQNNNSPLHF. CDR3 nucleotide sequence: TGTGCCAGCCGACAGAACAATAATTCACCCCTCCACTTT.

The chain uses TRBV7-2 and TRBJ2-7, with TRBD1 as a possible D gene (7 bases). V was trimmed by 1 base and J by 7 bases, leaving 20 bases between them. The CDR3 extends over 16 amino acids. Germline V gene sequence: CDR1 SGHTA, CDR2 FQGNSA. The CDR3 DNA is TGTGCCAGCAGCTTAGGTCTGTCAGGGGGGACGAGGGAGCAGTACTTC. It encodes CASSLGLSGGTREQYF.

The chain employs TRBV7-9 and TRBJ2-5; D may be TRBD2 (5 bases). The CDR3 has 15 residues. The V gene lost 1 base and the J gene lost 3 bases, with 12 bases spanning the gap. Germline V gene sequence: CDR1 SEHNR, CDR2 FQNEAQ (reference sequence). The CDR3 coding sequence is TGTGCCAGCAGCTTAGTGTCGAGGGCGAAAGAGACCCAGTACTTC. Translation: CASSLVSRAKETQYF.

This clone was found a few times. V gene TRBV28 combines with J gene TRBJ1-3; 8 nucleotides agree with TRBD1. With V trimmed by 3 bases and J by 4 bases, 17 bases remained unmatched. This CDR3 comprises 19 residues. Germline V lookup: CDR1 MDHEN, CDR2 SYDVKM. CDR3 sequence: CASSFSSGTGEEGGNTIYF. CDR3 DNA sequence: TGTGCCAGCAGTTTTAGTTCCGGGACAGGTGAAGAAGGGGGAAACACCATATATTTT.